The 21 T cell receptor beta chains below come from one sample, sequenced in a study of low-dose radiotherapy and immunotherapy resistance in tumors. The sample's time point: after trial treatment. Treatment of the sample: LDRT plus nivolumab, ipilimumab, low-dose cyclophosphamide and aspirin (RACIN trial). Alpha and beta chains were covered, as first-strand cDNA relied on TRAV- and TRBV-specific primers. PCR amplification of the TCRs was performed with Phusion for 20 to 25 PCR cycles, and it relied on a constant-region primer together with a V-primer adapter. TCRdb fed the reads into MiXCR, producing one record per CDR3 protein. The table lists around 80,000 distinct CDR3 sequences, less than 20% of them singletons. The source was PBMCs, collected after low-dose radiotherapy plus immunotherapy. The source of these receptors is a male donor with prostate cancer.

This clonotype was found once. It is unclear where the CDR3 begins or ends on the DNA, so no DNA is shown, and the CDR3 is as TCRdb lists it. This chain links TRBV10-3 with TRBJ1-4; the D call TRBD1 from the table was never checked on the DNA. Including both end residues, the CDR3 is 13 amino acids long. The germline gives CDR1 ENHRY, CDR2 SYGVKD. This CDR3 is CATGTGREKTVFF.

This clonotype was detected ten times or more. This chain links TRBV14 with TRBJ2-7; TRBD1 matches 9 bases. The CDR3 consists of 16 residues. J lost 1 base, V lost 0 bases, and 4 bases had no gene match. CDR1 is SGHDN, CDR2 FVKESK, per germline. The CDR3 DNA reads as TGTGCCAGCAGCCAAGATTGGGGACAGGGTTCCTACGAGCAGTACTTC. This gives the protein CASSQDWGQGSYEQYF.

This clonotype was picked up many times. CDR3 bases: TGTGCCAGTGTGAAGAGGGGTGCCACTGAAGCTTTCTTT. It is translated as CASVKRGATEAFF. The chain employs TRBV6-1 and TRBJ1-1; weak D call: TRBD1 (5 bases). Germline assignment: CDR1 MNHNS and CDR2 SASEGT. The CDR3 loop spans 13 amino acids. V lost 9 bases and J lost 4, with 15 bases in between.

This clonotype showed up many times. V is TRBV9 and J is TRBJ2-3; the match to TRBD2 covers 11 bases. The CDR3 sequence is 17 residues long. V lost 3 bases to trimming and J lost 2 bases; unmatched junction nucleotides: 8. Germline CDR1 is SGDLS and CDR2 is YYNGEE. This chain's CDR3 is CASSARLAGLSTDTQYF. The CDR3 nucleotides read TGTGCCAGCAGCGCCAGACTAGCGGGGCTATCCACAGATACGCAGTATTTT.

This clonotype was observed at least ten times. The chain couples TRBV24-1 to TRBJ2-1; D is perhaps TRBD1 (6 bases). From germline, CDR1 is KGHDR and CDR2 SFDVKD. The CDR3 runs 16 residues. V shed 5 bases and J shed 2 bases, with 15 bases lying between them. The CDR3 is CATSAPTGRAYNEQFF. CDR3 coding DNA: TGTGCCACCAGTGCTCCGACAGGCCGAGCCTACAATGAGCAGTTCTTC.

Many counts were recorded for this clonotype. CDR3 region: CSVDPPGMNTEAFF. In nucleotides, the CDR3 is TGCAGCGTTGACCCTCCGGGGATGAACACTGAAGCTTTCTTT. The chain carries TRBV29-1 and TRBJ1-1; no clear D gene. This CDR3 region has 14 residues. Germline loops: CDR1 SQVTM, CDR2 ANQGSEA. The V gene lost 3 bases and the J gene lost 0 bases, with 11 bases spanning the gap.

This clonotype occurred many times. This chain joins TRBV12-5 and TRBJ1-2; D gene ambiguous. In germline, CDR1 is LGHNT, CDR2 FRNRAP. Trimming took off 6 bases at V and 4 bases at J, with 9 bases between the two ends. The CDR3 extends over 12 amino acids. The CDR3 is CASGLDGYGYTF. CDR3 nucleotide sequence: TGTGCTAGTGGCCTGGACGGCTATGGCTACACCTTC.

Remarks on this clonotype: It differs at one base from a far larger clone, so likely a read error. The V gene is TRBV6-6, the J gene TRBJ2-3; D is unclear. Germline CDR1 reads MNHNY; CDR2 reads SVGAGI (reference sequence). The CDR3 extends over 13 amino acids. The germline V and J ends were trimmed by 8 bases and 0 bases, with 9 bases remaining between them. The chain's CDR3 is CASGNGSTDTQYF. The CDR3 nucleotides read TGTGCCAGCGGTAACGGTAGCACAGATACGCAGTATTTT.

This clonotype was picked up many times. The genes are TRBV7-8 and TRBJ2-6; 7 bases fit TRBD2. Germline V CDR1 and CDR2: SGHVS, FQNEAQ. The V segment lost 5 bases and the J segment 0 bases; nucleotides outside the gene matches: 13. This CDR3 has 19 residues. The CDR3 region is CASSPLLLAGGSGANVLTF. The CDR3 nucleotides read TGTGCCAGCAGCCCCCTTCTCTTAGCGGGCGGCTCTGGGGCCAACGTCCTGACTTTC.

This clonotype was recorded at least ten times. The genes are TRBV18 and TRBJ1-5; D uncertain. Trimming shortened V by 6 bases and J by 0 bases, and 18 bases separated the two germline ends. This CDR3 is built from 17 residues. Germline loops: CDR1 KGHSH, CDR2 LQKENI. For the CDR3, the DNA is TGTGCCAGCTCTCCCGTGTTTGTCAGCGATAGCAATCAGCCCCAGCATTTT. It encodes CASSPVFVSDSNQPQHF.

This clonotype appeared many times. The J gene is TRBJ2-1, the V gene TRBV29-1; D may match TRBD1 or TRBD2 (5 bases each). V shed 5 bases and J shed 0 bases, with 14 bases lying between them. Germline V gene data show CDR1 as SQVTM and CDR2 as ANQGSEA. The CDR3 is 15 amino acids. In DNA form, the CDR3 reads TGCAGCGTTTTCATGGGGGAAAGCTCCTACAATGAGCAGTTCTTC. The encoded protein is CSVFMGESSYNEQFF.

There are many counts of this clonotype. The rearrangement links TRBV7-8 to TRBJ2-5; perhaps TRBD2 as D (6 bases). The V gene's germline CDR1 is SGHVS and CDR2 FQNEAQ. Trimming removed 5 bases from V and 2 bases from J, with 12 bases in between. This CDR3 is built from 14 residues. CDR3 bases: TGTGCCAGCAGCAAGGGACTGAATCAAGAGACCCAGTACTTC. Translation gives CASSKGLNQETQYF.

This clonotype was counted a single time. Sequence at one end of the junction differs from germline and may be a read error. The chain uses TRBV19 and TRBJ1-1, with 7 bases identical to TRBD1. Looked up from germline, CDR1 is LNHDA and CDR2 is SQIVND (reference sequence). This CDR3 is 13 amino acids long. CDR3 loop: CASTRTGLTKAFF. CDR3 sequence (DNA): TGTGCCAGTACCCGGACAGGCCTCACTAAAGCCTTCTTT. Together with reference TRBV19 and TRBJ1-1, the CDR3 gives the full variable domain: DGGITQSPKYLFRKEGQNVTLSCEQNLNHDAMYWYRQDPGQGLRLIYYSQIVNDFQKGDIAEGYSVSREKKESFPLTVTSAQKNPTAFYLCASTRTGLTKAFFGQGTRLTVV.

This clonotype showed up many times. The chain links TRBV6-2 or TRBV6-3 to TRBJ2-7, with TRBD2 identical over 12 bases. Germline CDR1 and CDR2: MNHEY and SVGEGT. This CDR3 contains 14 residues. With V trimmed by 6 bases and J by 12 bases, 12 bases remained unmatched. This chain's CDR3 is CASSQLAGGTTLYF. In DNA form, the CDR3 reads TGTGCCAGCAGCCAACTAGCGGGAGGAACTACTTTGTACTTC.

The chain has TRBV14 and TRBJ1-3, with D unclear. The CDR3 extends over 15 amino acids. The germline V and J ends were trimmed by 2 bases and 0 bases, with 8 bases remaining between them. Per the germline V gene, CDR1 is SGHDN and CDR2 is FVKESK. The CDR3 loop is CASSQWIASGNTIYF. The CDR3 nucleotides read TGTGCCAGCAGCCAATGGATTGCCTCTGGAAACACCATATATTTT.

This CDR3 reads CASSERLDTGELFF. The CDR3 DNA is TGTGCCAGCAGTGAACGGCTGGACACCGGGGAGCTGTTTTTT. The chain recombines TRBV2 with TRBJ2-2; D ambiguous. The ends were cut back, 2 bases at V and 3 bases at J, with 7 bases in the middle. The germline V gene has CDR1 SNHLY and CDR2 FYNNEI. This CDR3 is built from 14 residues.

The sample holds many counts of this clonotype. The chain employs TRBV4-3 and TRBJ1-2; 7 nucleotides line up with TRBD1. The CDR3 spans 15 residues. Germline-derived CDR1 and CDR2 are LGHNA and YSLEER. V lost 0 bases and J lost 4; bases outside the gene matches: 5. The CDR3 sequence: CASSQDEGGSYGYTF. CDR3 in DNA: TGCGCCAGCAGCCAAGACGAAGGGGGCAGCTATGGCTACACCTTC.

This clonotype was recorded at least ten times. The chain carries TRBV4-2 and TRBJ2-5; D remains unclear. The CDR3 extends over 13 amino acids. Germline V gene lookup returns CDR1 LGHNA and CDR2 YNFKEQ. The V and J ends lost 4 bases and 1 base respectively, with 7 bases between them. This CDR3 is CASSRPAQETQYF. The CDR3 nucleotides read TGTGCCAGCAGCCGCCCAGCCCAAGAGACCCAGTACTTC.

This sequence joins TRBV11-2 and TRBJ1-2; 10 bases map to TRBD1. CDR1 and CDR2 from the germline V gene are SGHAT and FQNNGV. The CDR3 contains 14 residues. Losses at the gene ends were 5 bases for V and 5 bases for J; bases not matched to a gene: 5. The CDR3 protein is CASSQDRGIYGYTF. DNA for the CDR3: TGTGCCAGCAGCCAGGACAGGGGGATTTATGGCTACACCTTC.

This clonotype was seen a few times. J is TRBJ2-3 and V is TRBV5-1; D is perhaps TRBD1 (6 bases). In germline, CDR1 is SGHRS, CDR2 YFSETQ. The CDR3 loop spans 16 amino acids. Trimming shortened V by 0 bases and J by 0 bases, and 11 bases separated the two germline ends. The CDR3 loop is CASSLGTDPSTDTQYF. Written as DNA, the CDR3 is TGCGCCAGCAGCTTGGGGACAGACCCTAGCACAGATACGCAGTATTTT.

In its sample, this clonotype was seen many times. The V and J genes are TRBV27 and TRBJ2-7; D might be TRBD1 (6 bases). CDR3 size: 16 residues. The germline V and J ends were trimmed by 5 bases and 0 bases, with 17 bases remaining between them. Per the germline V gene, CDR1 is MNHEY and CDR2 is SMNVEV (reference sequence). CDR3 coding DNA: TGTGCCAGCAGTCCAGCCCAGGGGCGGTCCTCCTACGAGCAGTACTTC. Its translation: CASSPAQGRSSYEQYF.